These T cell receptor beta chains were read from a single sample in a study of Ad26.COV2.S vaccination and SARS-CoV-2 variants. TCRdb keeps only in-frame clones here, not all; method: immunoSEQ multiplex PCR. This repertoire shows 380,000 or so clones, about 89% found once; its top ten account for approximately 5%. Sequencing used peripheral blood, obtained in a trial of Ad26.COV2.S vaccine versus placebo. These receptor sequences come from a person between 18 and 60 years old who received the Ad26.COV2.S COVID-19 vaccine or a placebo. Both conserved end residues are part of each CDR3. D genes are given only for firm matches. Not every row has a clone size; where given, it reads once, few, many or a size class.

>-|TRBV10-3|once|TRBJ1-2
CAISDPSLKQGEDGYTF
TGTGCCATCAGTGATCCCTCCCTGAAACAGGGTGAGGATGGCTACACCTTC
>-|TRBV6-5|few|TRBJ2-5
CASTLESKETQYF
TGTGCCAGCACCTTGGAGTCTAAAGAGACCCAGTACTTC
>TRBD1|TRBV18|-|TRBJ2-7
CASSPPNRGTYEQYF
TGTGCCAGCTCACCGCCCAACAGGGGTACCTACGAGCAGTACTTC
>-|TRBV23-1|-|TRBJ2-5
CATSTEQETQYF
TGCGCCACCTCGACAGAGCAAGAGACCCAGTACTTC
>-|TRBV9|-|TRBJ2-2
CASSVEGGQNGVLFF
TGTGCCAGCAGCGTAGAGGGGGGACAAAATGGAGTGCTGTTTTTT
>-|TRBV5-1|-|TRBJ1-6
CASSLVREPNSPLHF
TGCGCCAGCAGCTTGGTTCGCGAACCTAATTCACCCCTCCACTTT
>-|TRBV5-5|once|TRBJ1-2
CASSLAGALDGYTF
TGTGCCAGCAGCTTGGCAGGGGCGCTTGATGGCTACACCTTC
>-|TRBV5-4|-|TRBJ1-2
CASSYTLEEAGEKGYTF
TGTGCCAGCAGCTACACCTTGGAGGAGGCAGGAGAAAAGGGCTACACCTTC
>-|TRBV2|-|TRBJ2-2
CASSEGAAGELFF
TGTGCCAGCAGTGAAGGGGCCGCCGGGGAGCTGTTTTTT
>-|TRBV7-2|-|TRBJ1-6
CASSSRKGGNNSPLHF
TGTGCCAGCAGCTCCCGGAAGGGGGGTAATAATTCACCCCTCCACTTT
>-|TRBV7-8|-|TRBJ1-5
CASSLERTRGNQPQHF
TGTGCCAGCAGCTTAGAACGGACACGGGGCAATCAGCCCCAGCATTTT
>-|TRBV7-8|-|TRBJ1-1
CASSLDRATEAFF
TGTGCCAGCAGCTTAGACCGGGCCACTGAAGCTTTCTTT
>-|TRBV2|-|TRBJ2-7
CASSEGDQGEDEQYF
TGTGCCAGCAGTGAAGGGGACCAGGGGGAGGACGAGCAGTACTTC
>-|TRBV28|-|TRBJ1-5
CASRGPGANQPQHF
TGTGCCAGCAGGGGTCCAGGGGCCAATCAGCCCCAGCATTTT
>TRBD1|TRBV14|-|TRBJ1-1
CARFHSDRKGAEAFF
TGTGCCAGGTTCCACTCGGACAGGAAAGGCGCTGAAGCTTTCTTT
>TRBD1|TRBV7-2|-|TRBJ1-2
CASSPWGQGNGYTF
TGTGCCAGCAGCCCCTGGGGACAGGGGAACGGCTACACCTTC
>-|TRBV28|few|TRBJ1-4
CASSFFNLVQPNEKLFF
TGTGCCAGCAGTTTTTTTAACTTGGTACAGCCTAATGAAAAACTGTTTTTT
>-|TRBV2|-|TRBJ2-3
CAKRDTLSDTQYF
TGTGCCAAACGGGACACCCTCTCAGATACGCAGTATTTT
>TRBD2|TRBV5-1|-|TRBJ2-5
CASSLRGGEETQYF
TGCGCCAGCAGCTTGAGGGGAGGGGAGGAGACCCAGTACTTC
>-|TRBV28|-|TRBJ1-3
CASKSRGFAGNTIYF
TGTGCCAGCAAGTCCCGGGGTTTTGCTGGAAACACCATATATTTT
>-|TRBV6-5|-|TRBJ2-1
CASRQFTARDEQFF
TGTGCCAGCAGACAGTTCACCGCGAGGGATGAGCAGTTCTTC
>TRBD2|TRBV6-1|-|TRBJ2-7
CASSDPPRGRGRGYEQYF
TGTGCCAGCAGTGATCCTCCTAGGGGACGCGGGAGAGGCTACGAGCAGTACTTC
>-|TRBV15|-|TRBJ1-2
CATSRDPGEGGYTF
TGTGCCACCAGCAGAGATCCAGGGGAGGGTGGCTACACCTTC
>TRBD1|TRBV6-2/TRBV6-3|-|TRBJ2-2
CASSRDRDGFGGELFF
TGTGCCAGCAGTCGGGACAGGGACGGTTTTGGCGGGGAGCTGTTTTTT
>TRBD1|TRBV11-2|-|TRBJ2-1
CASSPGGYNEQFF
TGTGCCAGCAGCCCAGGGGGATACAATGAGCAGTTCTTC
>-|TRBV19|-|TRBJ1-1
CASSLQMNTEAFF
TGTGCCAGTAGTTTACAGATGAACACTGAAGCTTTCTTT
>-|TRBV4-3|-|TRBJ1-1
CASSRDLNTEAFF
TGCGCCAGCAGCCGGGACCTAAACACTGAAGCTTTCTTT
>-|TRBV7-9|-|TRBJ1-4
CASNSGQPTNEKLFF
TGTGCCAGCAACTCAGGACAGCCAACTAATGAAAAACTGTTTTTT
>TRBD2|TRBV28|once|TRBJ2-7
CASSPLAGRLREQYF
TGTGCCAGCAGTCCCCTAGCGGGACGGCTCCGCGAGCAGTACTTC
>-|TRBV7-6|-|TRBJ1-4
CASSLGGSNEKLFF
TGTGCCAGCAGCTTAGGGGGTTCTAATGAAAAACTGTTTTTT
>-|TRBV3-1/TRBV3-2|-|TRBJ2-3
CASSQWVGDTDTQYF
TGTGCCAGCAGCCAATGGGTAGGGGACACAGATACGCAGTATTTT
>-|TRBV4-1|-|TRBJ2-7
CASSQVLANGEQYF
TGCGCCAGCAGCCAAGTGTTGGCGAACGGCGAGCAGTACTTC
>-|TRBV19|many|TRBJ1-2
CASSILQSSHGYTF
TGTGCCAGTAGTATTTTACAGTCTTCGCATGGCTACACCTTC
>-|TRBV5-6|-|TRBJ2-4
CASSLVGRYGAKNIQYF
TGTGCCAGCAGCTTGGTTGGGCGATACGGAGCCAAAAACATTCAGTACTTC
>TRBD1|TRBV3-1/TRBV3-2|-|TRBJ2-2
CASSQTGGTGELFF
TGTGCCAGCAGCCAAACAGGGGGCACCGGGGAGCTGTTTTTT
>TRBD1|TRBV7-9|-|TRBJ1-1
CASSFRDRGDTEAFF
TGTGCCAGCAGCTTCCGGGACAGGGGAGACACTGAAGCTTTCTTT
>-|TRBV30|-|TRBJ1-1
CAWSVASALPAFF
TGTGCCTGGAGTGTGGCTTCTGCTCTGCCAGCTTTCTTT
>-|TRBV28|-|TRBJ1-2
CASSFLGDVNYGYTF
TGTGCCAGCAGTTTTTTAGGGGATGTTAACTATGGCTACACCTTC
>-|TRBV5-1|-|TRBJ1-4
CASSFMGQGEKLFF
TGCGCCAGCAGCTTTATGGGGCAGGGTGAAAAACTGTTTTTT
>TRBD1|TRBV5-1|-|TRBJ2-2
CASSFGQGSTGELFF
TGCGCCAGCAGCTTCGGACAGGGAAGCACCGGGGAGCTGTTTTTT
>TRBD1|TRBV29-1|-|TRBJ2-5
CSAGQPQETQYF
TGCAGCGCGGGACAGCCCCAAGAGACCCAGTACTTC
>-|TRBV30|-|TRBJ1-1
CAWSSYRSMNTEAFF
TGTGCCTGGAGTTCCTACAGGAGCATGAACACTGAAGCTTTCTTT
>-|TRBV4-2|-|TRBJ1-3
CASSQDPMDSGNTIYF
TGTGCCAGCAGCCAAGATCCGATGGACTCTGGAAACACCATATATTTT
>-|TRBV18|-|TRBJ2-7
CASSPSANSYEQYF
TGTGCCAGCTCGCCGTCCGCCAACTCCTACGAGCAGTACTTC
>-|TRBV10-2|-|TRBJ2-1
CASSESGRYEQFF
TGCGCCAGCAGTGAGTCGGGGAGGTATGAGCAGTTCTTC
>-|TRBV6-1|-|TRBJ1-2
CASSEQGRRGYTF
TGTGCCAGCAGTGAACAGGGGCGGCGGGGCTACACCTTC
>-|TRBV27|-|TRBJ2-7
CASSAGTHTYEQYF
TGTGCCAGTTCCGCCGGGACACACACCTACGAGCAGTACTTC
>-|TRBV11-2|-|TRBJ2-7
CASSPGPFDYEQYF
TGTGCCAGCAGCCCAGGACCCTTCGACTACGAGCAGTACTTC
>-|TRBV19|-|TRBJ1-5
CASSLGGGHRDNQPQHF
TGTGCCAGTAGTTTAGGTGGTGGTCACAGGGACAATCAGCCCCAGCATTTT
>TRBD2|TRBV2|-|TRBJ2-1
CASSLASGSRKQFF
TGTGCCAGCAGTTTAGCTAGCGGGAGTCGGAAACAGTTCTTC
>-|TRBV18|-|TRBJ1-1
CASSPSSQNTEAFF
TGTGCCAGCTCACCGAGCAGCCAAAACACTGAAGCTTTCTTT
>TRBD2|TRBV10-3|once|TRBJ2-3
CAISDASGGARDTQYF
TGTGCCATCAGTGATGCCAGCGGGGGGGCCCGAGATACGCAGTATTTT
>-|TRBV5-1|-|TRBJ2-5
CASSLDPGETQYF
TGCGCCAGCAGCTTGGACCCCGGCGAGACCCAGTACTTC
>-|TRBV4-3|once|TRBJ1-1
CASSQDADMEVTEAFF
TGCGCCAGCAGCCAAGACGCTGACATGGAGGTCACTGAAGCTTTCTTT
>-|TRBV7-8|once|TRBJ2-5
CASSLGLARETQYF
TGTGCCAGCAGCTTAGGTCTAGCTCGAGAGACCCAGTACTTC
>TRBD1|TRBV28|-|TRBJ1-2
CASRGQGVSFNYGYTF
TGTGCCAGCAGGGGACAGGGAGTCTCCTTTAACTATGGCTACACCTTC
>-|TRBV7-2|-|TRBJ2-7
CASSLERDYEQYF
TGTGCCAGCAGCTTAGAAAGAGACTACGAGCAGTACTTC
>-|TRBV19|-|TRBJ1-1
CASSMTGRGTVNTEAFF
TGTGCCAGTAGTATGACTGGCCGAGGGACGGTCAACACTGAAGCTTTCTTT